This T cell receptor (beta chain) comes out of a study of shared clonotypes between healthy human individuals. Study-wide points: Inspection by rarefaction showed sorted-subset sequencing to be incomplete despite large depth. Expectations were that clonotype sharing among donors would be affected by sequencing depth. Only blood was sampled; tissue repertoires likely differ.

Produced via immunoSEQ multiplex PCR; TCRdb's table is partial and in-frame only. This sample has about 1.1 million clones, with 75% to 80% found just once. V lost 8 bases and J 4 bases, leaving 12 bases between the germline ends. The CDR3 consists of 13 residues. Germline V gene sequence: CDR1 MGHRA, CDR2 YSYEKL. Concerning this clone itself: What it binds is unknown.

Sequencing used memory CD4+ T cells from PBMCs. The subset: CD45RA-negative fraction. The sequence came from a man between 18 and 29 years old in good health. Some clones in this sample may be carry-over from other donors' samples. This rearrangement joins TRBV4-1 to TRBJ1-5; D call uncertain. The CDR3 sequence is CASREGWNQPQHF. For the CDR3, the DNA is TGCGCCAGCCGCGAGGGATGGAATCAGCCCCAGCATTTT.